The 18 T cell receptor beta chains below were found in one sample sequenced in a study of T and B cells in COVID-19 patients. BIOMED2 TRB-A/B primer pools were used in multiplex TRB PCR. MiXCR was run by TCRdb on the multiplex PCR reads, yielding one entry per CDR3 protein. The sample holds under 8,500 distinct CDR3 sequences, 20% to 30% seen once. From blood, about 250-550 ng of genomic DNA served as TRB template. The specimen sequenced was blood. The source is a human donor with active COVID-19.

The chain joins TRBV7-2 to TRBJ2-2; a possible D gene is TRBD2 (6 bases). The V end lost 4 bases, the J end lost 10 bases, and 13 bases lay between the germline ends. Looked up from germline, CDR1 is SGHTA and CDR2 is FQGNSA. This CDR3 spans 13 amino acids. The DNA of the CDR3 is TGTGCCAGCAGCTGGACACTAGCCGCGGAGCTGTTTTTT. This codes for CASSWTLAAELFF.

In its sample, this clonotype is medium-sized. The chain has TRBV11-3 and TRBJ2-6; tentatively, D is TRBD1 or TRBD2 (6 bases each). Germline lookup yields CDR1 SGHNT and CDR2 YENEEA. This CDR3 has 16 amino acids. V lost 2 bases to trimming and J lost 2 bases, with 10 bases between them. The chain's CDR3 is CASSLSRGPGANVLTF. The CDR3 DNA reads as TGTGCCAGCAGCTTATCTCGGGGGCCTGGGGCCAACGTCCTGACTTTC.

With respect to this clonotype: A single base separates this from a much larger clone, so it may be a read error. The chain links TRBV18 to TRBJ2-2; D is possibly TRBD1 (5 bases). This CDR3 spans 18 amino acids. CDR1 KGHSH and CDR2 LQKENI come from the germline V gene. CDR3 coding DNA: TGTGCCAGCTCACCGACAGAAAATAGTCTAACGAACACCGAGGAGCTGTTTTTT. It codes for CASSPTENSLTNTEELFF.

This clonotype is categorized as medium-sized. The chain carries TRBV11-3 and TRBJ2-1; D may be TRBD2 (6 bases). The germline CDR1 and CDR2 sequences are SGHNT and YENEEA. The CDR3 has 16 residues. Between the trimmed V and J ends, which lost 1 base and 2 bases, there was a span of 12 bases. The CDR3 loop is CASSLAGTSPYNEQFF. The CDR3 nucleotides are TGTGCCAGCAGCTTAGCTGGGACTTCTCCCTACAATGAGCAGTTCTTC.

The V and J genes are TRBV7-2 and TRBJ2-2; D unresolved. The germline V gene encodes CDR1 SGHTA and CDR2 FQGNSA. V was pared by 5 bases and J by 7 bases, with 11 bases between. The CDR3 sequence is 13 residues long. CDR3 sequence (DNA): TGTGCCAGCAGCCCCTTGATTAACGGGGAGCTGTTTTTT. This codes for CASSPLINGELFF.

The rearrangement uses TRBV7-9 and TRBJ1-3; 7 nucleotides agree with TRBD1. The CDR3 loop spans 14 amino acids. The V and J ends lost 6 bases and 1 base, in that order; junction bases with no gene match: 3. CDR1 and CDR2 from the germline V gene are SEHNR and FQNEAQ (reference sequence). The DNA for the CDR3 is TGTGCCAGCAGTTACAGGGGTTCTGGAAACACCATATATTTT. Translation gives CASSYRGSGNTIYF.

The genes are TRBV10-3 and TRBJ2-3; no firm D call. Germline loops: CDR1 ENHRY, CDR2 SYGVKD. The CDR3 runs 14 residues. V was trimmed by 4 bases and J by 1 base, leaving 9 bases between them. The chain's CDR3 is CAISVRGGTDTQYF. The CDR3 DNA reads as TGTGCCATCAGTGTCCGCGGCGGCACAGATACGCAGTATTTT.

The chain couples TRBV6-2 or TRBV6-3 to TRBJ2-1; D is possibly TRBD1 or TRBD2 (5 bases each). The germline gives CDR1 MNHEY, CDR2 SVGEGT. The CDR3 spans 12 residues. V shed 0 bases and J shed 9 bases, with 6 bases lying between them. The DNA for the CDR3 is TGTGCCAGCAGTTACTCAGGGACTGAGCAGTTCTTC. It codes for CASSYSGTEQFF.

In its sample, this clonotype was seen once. The V and J genes are TRBV20-1 and TRBJ1-1; 8 bases fit TRBD1. Germline CDR1 and CDR2: DFQATT and SNEGSKA (reference sequence). This CDR3 has 15 amino acids. V lost 5 bases and J lost 1; bases outside the gene matches: 9. Written as DNA, the CDR3 is TGCAGTGCTCAGGACAGGGACGTAGGGAACACTGAAGCTTTCTTT. It codes for CSAQDRDVGNTEAFF.

The chain joins TRBV6-1 to TRBJ2-3; TRBD1 agrees at 7 bases. With V trimmed by 4 bases and J by 4 bases, 5 bases remained unmatched. Germline V lookup: CDR1 MNHNS, CDR2 SASEGT. This CDR3 comprises 14 residues. The CDR3 DNA reads TGTGCCAGCAGTGGACGACAGGGAGCAGATACGCAGTATTTT. It specifies CASSGRQGADTQYF.

The genes are TRBV12-3 or TRBV12-4 and TRBJ1-1; weak D call: TRBD1 (6 bases). This CDR3 is built from 12 residues. V was clipped by 5 bases and J by 8 bases, with 12 bases between them. This CDR3 reads CASSQGPKEAFF. CDR3 sequence (DNA): TGTGCCAGCAGTCAGGGGCCCAAAGAAGCTTTCTTT.

The chain combines TRBV24-1 with TRBJ2-5; D may match TRBD1 or TRBD2 (5 bases each). The V gene lost 3 bases and the J gene lost 2 bases, with 18 bases spanning the gap. This CDR3 spans 17 amino acids. In germline, CDR1 is KGHDR, CDR2 SFDVKD. CDR3 protein: CATSDRREAGAQETQYF. In DNA, the CDR3 is TGTGCCACCAGTGATCGCCGGGAAGCTGGGGCTCAAGAGACCCAGTACTTC.

By sample fraction, this clonotype is medium-sized. V and J are TRBV11-3 and TRBJ2-7; TRBD2 matches at 12 bases. Looked up from germline, CDR1 is SGHNT and CDR2 is YENEEA. J lost 2 bases, V lost 5 bases, and 7 bases had no gene match. The CDR3 runs 16 residues. CDR3 DNA sequence: TGTGCCAGCAGCCTTTGGACTAGCGGGAAAGCCTACGAGCAGTACTTC. Its translation is CASSLWTSGKAYEQYF.

This clonotype was counted only a few times. This chain joins TRBV11-3 and TRBJ2-3, with D unclear. Germline lookup yields CDR1 SGHNT and CDR2 YENEEA. The CDR3 runs to 15 residues. V was cut by 4 bases and J by 0 bases, with 11 bases left in between. In DNA form, the CDR3 reads TGTGCCAGCAGCTCCAACGGCAGGAGCACAGATACGCAGTATTTT. This sequence encodes CASSSNGRSTDTQYF. The full variable domain, rest sourced from reference TRBV11-3 and TRBJ2-3, is EAGVVQSPRYKIIEKKQPVAFWCNPISGHNTLYWYLQNLGQGPELLIRYENEEAVDDSQLPKDRFSAERLKGVDSTLKIQPAELGDSAVYLCASSSNGRSTDTQYFGPGTRLTVL.

This clonotype has just one count. The V call is TRBV4-2, the J call TRBJ1-1; TRBD1 might be the D (5 bases). V was trimmed by 3 bases and J by 4 bases, leaving 12 bases between them. CDR3 length: 14 amino acids. Germline values: CDR1 LGHNA, CDR2 YNFKEQ. In DNA form, the CDR3 reads TGTGCCAGCAGCCAGGGTCCGAGGGGCACTGAAGCTTTCTTT. Amino acids: CASSQGPRGTEAFF.

The chain has TRBV12-3 or TRBV12-4 and TRBJ1-2; perhaps TRBD1 as D (6 bases). This CDR3 spans 18 amino acids. Deletions cut 5 bases from V and 3 bases from J, with 25 bases between. The DNA of the CDR3 is TGTGCCAGCAGTCTTGGAGCCAGGGGAAGGAGAAAGGACTATGGCTACACCTTC. Translating gives CASSLGARGRRKDYGYTF.

By sample share, this clonotype is medium-sized. The chain combines TRBV7-2 with TRBJ2-7, with 8 bases aligning to TRBD1. The germline CDR1 and CDR2 sequences are SGHTA and FQGNSA. With V trimmed by 5 bases and J by 7 bases, 10 bases remained unmatched. The CDR3 consists of 14 residues. CDR3 DNA sequence: TGTGCCAGCAGCCCGGGACAGGCCCCTTTGGAGCAGTACTTC. Translation gives CASSPGQAPLEQYF.

This sequence joins TRBV5-4 and TRBJ2-7, with 11 positions matching TRBD1. The CDR3 has 14 residues. Trimming took 4 bases from V and 6 from J; bases not matched to a gene: 6. Per germline, CDR1 SGHNT and CDR2 YYREEE (reference sequence). The CDR3 loop reads CASSTGTGGREQYF. For the CDR3, the DNA is TGTGCCAGCAGCACAGGGACAGGGGGGCGCGAGCAGTACTTC.